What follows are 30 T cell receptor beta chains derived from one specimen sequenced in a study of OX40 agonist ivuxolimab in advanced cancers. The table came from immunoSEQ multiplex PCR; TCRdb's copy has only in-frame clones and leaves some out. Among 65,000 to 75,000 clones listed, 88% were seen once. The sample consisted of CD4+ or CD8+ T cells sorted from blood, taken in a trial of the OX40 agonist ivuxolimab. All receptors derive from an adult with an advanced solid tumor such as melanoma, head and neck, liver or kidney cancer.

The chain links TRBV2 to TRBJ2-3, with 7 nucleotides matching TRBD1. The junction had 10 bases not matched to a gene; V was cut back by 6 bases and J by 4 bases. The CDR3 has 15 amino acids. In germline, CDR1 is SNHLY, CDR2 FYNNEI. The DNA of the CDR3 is TGTGCCAGCAGGGCTGGGGACAGTTGGTCAGATACGCAGTATTTT. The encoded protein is CASRAGDSWSDTQYF.

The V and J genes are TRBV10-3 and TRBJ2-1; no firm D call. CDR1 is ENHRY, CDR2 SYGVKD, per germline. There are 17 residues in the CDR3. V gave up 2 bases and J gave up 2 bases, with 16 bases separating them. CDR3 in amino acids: CAISEGLGAPPYNEQFF. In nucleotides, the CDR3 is TGTGCCATCAGTGAGGGGTTGGGTGCTCCCCCCTACAATGAGCAGTTCTTC.

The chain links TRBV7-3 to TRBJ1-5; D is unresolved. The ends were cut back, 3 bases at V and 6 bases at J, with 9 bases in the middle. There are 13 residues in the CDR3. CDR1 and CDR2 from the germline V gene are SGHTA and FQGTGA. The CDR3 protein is CASSLVAGQPQHF. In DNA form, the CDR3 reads TGTGCCAGCAGCTTGGTGGCAGGTCAGCCCCAGCATTTT.

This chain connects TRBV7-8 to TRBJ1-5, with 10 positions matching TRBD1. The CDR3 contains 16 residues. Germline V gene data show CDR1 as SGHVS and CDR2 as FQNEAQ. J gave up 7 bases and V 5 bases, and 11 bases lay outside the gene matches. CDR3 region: CASSRGQGRTGQPQHF. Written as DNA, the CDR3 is TGTGCCAGCAGCCGGGGACAGGGGCGAACCGGGCAGCCCCAGCATTTT. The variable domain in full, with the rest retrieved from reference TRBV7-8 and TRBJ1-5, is GAGVSQSPRYKVAKRGQDVALRCDPISGHVSLFWYQQALGQGPEFLTYFQNEAQLDKSGLPSDRFFAERPEGSVSTLKIQRTQQEDSAVYLCASSRGQGRTGQPQHFGDGTRLSIL.

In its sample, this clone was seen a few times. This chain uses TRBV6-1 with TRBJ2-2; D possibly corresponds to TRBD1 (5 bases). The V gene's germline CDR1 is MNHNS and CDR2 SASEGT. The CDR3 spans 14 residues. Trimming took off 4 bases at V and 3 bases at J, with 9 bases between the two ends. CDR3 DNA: TGTGCCAGCAGTGGATCAGGGTACACCGGGGAGCTGTTTTTT. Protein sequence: CASSGSGYTGELFF.

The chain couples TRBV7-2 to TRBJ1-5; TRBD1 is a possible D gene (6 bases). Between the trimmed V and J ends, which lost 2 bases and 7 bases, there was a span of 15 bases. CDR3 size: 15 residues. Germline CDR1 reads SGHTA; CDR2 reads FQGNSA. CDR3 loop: CASSLKGGVLQPQHF. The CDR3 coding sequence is TGTGCCAGCAGCTTAAAGGGGGGGGTTTTGCAGCCCCAGCATTTT. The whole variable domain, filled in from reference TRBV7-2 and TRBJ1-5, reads GAGVSQSPSNKVTEKGKDVELRCDPISGHTALYWYRQSLGQGLEFLIYFQGNSAPDKSGLPSDRFSAERTGGSVSTLTIQRTQQEDSAVYLCASSLKGGVLQPQHFGDGTRLSIL.

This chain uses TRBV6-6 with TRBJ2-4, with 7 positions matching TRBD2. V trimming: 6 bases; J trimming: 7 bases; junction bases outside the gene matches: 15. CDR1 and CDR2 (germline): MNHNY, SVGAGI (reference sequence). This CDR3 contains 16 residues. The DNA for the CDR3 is TGTGCCAGCAGCCCCTACTTCCCGGGAGGTGGCAACATTCAGTACTTC. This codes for CASSPYFPGGGNIQYF.

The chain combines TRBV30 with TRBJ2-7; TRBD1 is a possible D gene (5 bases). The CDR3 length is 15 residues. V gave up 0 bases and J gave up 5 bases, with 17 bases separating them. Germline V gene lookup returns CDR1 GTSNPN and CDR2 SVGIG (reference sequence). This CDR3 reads CAWSVRGGIGDEQYF. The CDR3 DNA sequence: TGTGCCTGGAGTGTAAGAGGTGGGATAGGGGACGAGCAGTACTTC.

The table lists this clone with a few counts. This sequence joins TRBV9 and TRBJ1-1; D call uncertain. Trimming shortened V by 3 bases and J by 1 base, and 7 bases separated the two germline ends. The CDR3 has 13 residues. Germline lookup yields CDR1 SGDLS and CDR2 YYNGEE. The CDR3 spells CASSGTTNTEAFF. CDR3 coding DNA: TGTGCCAGCAGCGGTACTACGAACACTGAAGCTTTCTTT.

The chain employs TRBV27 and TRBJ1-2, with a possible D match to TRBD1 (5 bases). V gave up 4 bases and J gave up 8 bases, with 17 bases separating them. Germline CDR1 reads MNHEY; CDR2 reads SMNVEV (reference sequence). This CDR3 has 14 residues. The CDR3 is CASSSSLGGWGYTF. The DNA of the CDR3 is TGTGCCAGCAGTTCCTCTCTCGGGGGGTGGGGCTACACCTTC.

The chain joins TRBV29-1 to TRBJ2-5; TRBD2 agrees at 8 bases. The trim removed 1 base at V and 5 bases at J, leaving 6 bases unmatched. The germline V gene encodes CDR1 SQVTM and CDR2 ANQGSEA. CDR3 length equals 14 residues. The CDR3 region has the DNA TGCAGCGTTGAAGCGGGAGGGCCTAGTGAGACCCAGTACTTC. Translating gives CSVEAGGPSETQYF.

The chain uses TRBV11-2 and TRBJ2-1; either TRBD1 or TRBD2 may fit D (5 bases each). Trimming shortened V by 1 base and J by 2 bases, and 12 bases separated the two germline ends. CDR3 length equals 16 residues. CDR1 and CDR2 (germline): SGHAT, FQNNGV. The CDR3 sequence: CASSLVRGPTYNEQFF. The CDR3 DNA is TGTGCCAGCAGCTTAGTAAGGGGACCCACCTACAATGAGCAGTTCTTC.

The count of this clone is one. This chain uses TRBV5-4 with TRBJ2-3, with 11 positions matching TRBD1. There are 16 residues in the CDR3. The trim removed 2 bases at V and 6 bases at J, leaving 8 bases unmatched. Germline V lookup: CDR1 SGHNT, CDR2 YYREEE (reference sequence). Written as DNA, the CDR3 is TGTGCCAGCAGCTTCAGGACAGGGGGCGCCATGGATACGCAGTATTTT. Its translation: CASSFRTGGAMDTQYF.

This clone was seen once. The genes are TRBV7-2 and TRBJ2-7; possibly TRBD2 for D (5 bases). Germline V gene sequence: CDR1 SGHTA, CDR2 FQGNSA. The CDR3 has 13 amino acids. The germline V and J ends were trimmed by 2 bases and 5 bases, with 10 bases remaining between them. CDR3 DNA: TGTGCCAGCAGCTTAAGACCGAGGGACGAGCAGTACTTC. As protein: CASSLRPRDEQYF.

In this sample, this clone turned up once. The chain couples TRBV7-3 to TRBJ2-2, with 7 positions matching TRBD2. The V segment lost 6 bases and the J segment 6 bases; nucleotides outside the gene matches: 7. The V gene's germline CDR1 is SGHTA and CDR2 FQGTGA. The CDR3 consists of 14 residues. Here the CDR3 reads CASRTLAGAGELFF. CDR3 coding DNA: TGTGCCAGCAGAACTCTTGCGGGAGCCGGGGAGCTGTTTTTT.

The CDR3 reads CASSLLGGTSYEQYF. In nucleotides, the CDR3 is TGTGCCAGCAGCTTATTGGGCGGGACATCCTACGAGCAGTACTTC. The rearrangement links TRBV7-3 to TRBJ2-7; the D call may be TRBD1 or TRBD2 (6 bases each). Germline V lookup: CDR1 SGHTA, CDR2 FQGTGA. V gave up 2 bases and J gave up 1 base, with 12 bases separating them. CDR3 length equals 15 residues.

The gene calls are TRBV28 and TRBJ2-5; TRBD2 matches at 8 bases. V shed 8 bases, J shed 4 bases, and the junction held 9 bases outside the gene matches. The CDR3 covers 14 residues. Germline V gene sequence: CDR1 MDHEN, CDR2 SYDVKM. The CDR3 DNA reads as TGTGCCAGCGGGGTAGCGGGAAGCGGAGAGACCCAGTACTTC. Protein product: CASGVAGSGETQYF. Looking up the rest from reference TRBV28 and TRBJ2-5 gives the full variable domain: DVKVTQSSRYLVKRTGEKVFLECVQDMDHENMFWYRQDPGLGLRLIYFSYDVKMKEKGDIPEGYSVSREKKERFSLILESASTNQTSMYLCASGVAGSGETQYFGPGTRLLVL.

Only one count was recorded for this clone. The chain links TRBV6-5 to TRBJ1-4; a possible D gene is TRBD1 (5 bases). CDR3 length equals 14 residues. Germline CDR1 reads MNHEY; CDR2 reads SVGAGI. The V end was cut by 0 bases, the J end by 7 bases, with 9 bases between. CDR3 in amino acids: CASSYSGQSEKLFF. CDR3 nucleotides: TGTGCCAGCAGTTACTCCGGACAAAGTGAAAAACTGTTTTTT.

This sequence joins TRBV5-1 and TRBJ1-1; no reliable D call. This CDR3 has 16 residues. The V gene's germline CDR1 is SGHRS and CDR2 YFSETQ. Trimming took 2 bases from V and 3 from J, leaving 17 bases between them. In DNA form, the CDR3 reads TGCGCCAGCAGCTTTTCAGCCTCAAAGGTAGACACTGAAGCTTTCTTT. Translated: CASSFSASKVDTEAFF.

The CDR3 loop reads CASSLKLAGQETQYF. The CDR3 DNA reads as TGTGCCAGCAGCTTGAAACTAGCGGGACAAGAGACCCAGTACTTC. The chain has TRBV5-6 and TRBJ2-5; 10 nucleotides line up with TRBD2. The CDR3 is 15 residues long. The trim removed 1 base at V and 2 bases at J, leaving 2 bases unmatched. The germline V gene has CDR1 SGHDT and CDR2 YYEEEE.

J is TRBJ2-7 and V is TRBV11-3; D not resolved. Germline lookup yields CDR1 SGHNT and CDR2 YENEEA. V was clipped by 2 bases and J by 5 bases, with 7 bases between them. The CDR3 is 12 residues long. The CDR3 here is CASSLKGNEQYF. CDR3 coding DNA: TGTGCCAGCAGCTTAAAGGGAAACGAGCAGTACTTC.

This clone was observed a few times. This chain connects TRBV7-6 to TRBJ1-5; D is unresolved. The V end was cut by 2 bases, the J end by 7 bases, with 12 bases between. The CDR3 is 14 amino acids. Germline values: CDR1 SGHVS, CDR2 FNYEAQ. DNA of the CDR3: TGTGCCAGCAGCTTAAATTTCGCGGGGCAGCCCCAGCATTTT. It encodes CASSLNFAGQPQHF.

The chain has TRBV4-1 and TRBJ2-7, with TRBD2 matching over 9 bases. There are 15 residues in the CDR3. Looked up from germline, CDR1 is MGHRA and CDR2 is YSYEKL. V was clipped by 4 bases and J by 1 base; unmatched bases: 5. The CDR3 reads CASSRTSGPSYEQYF. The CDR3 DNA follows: TGCGCCAGCAGCCGAACTAGCGGGCCTTCCTACGAGCAGTACTTC.

In DNA, the CDR3 is TGTGCCAGCAGCTTACAGGGTAGCAGTGCTGGGGCCAACGTCCTGACTTTC. Its protein is CASSLQGSSAGANVLTF. This chain links TRBV7-3 with TRBJ2-6; D possibly corresponds to TRBD1 (5 bases). Germline V gene lookup returns CDR1 SGHTA and CDR2 FQGTGA. CDR3 size: 17 residues. V was trimmed by 2 bases and J by 2 bases, leaving 13 bases between them.

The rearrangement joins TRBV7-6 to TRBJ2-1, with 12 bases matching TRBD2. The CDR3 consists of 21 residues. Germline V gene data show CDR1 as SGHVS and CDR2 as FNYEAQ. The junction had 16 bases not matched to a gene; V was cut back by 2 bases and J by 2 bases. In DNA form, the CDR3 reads TGTGCCAGCAGCTTAAGCAGGGGGCGAGCTAGCGGGAGGGCCGCCTACAATGAGCAGTTCTTC. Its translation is CASSLSRGRASGRAAYNEQFF.

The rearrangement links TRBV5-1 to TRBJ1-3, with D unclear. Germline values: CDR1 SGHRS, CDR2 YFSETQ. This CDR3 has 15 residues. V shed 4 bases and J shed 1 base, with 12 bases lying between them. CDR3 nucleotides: TGCGCCAGCAGCCCCGGACTGACTTCTGGAAACACCATATATTTT. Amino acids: CASSPGLTSGNTIYF. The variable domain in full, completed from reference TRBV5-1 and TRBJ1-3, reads KAGVTQTPRYLIKTRGQQVTLSCSPISGHRSVSWYQQTPGQGLQFLFEYFSETQRNKGNFPGRFSGRQFSNSRSEMNVSTLELGDSALYLCASSPGLTSGNTIYFGEGSWLTVV.

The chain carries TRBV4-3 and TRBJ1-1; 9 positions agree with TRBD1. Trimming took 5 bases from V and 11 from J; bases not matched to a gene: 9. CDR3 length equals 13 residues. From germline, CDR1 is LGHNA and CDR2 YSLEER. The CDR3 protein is CASSGDRAGSAFF. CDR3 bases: TGCGCCAGCAGCGGGGACAGGGCCGGGAGTGCTTTCTTT.

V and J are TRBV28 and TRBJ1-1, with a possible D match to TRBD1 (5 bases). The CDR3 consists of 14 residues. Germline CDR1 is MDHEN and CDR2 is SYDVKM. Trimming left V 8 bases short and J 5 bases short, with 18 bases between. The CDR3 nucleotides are TGTGCCAGCGGGACGGGGGGACCGAAGACTGAAGCTTTCTTT. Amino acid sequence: CASGTGGPKTEAFF.

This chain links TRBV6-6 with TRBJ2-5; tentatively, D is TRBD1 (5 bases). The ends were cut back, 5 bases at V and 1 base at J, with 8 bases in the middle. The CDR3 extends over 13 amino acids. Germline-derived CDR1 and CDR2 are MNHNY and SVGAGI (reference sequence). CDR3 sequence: CASSRTTQETQYF. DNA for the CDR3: TGTGCCAGCAGTAGGACAACCCAAGAGACCCAGTACTTC.

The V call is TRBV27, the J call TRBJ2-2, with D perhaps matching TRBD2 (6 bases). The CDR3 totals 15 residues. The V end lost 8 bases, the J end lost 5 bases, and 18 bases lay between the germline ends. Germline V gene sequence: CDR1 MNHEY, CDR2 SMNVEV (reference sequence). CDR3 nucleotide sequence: TGTGCCAGCTCTTTTAAGGGAGGAGGGACCGGGGAGCTGTTTTTT. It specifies CASSFKGGGTGELFF.